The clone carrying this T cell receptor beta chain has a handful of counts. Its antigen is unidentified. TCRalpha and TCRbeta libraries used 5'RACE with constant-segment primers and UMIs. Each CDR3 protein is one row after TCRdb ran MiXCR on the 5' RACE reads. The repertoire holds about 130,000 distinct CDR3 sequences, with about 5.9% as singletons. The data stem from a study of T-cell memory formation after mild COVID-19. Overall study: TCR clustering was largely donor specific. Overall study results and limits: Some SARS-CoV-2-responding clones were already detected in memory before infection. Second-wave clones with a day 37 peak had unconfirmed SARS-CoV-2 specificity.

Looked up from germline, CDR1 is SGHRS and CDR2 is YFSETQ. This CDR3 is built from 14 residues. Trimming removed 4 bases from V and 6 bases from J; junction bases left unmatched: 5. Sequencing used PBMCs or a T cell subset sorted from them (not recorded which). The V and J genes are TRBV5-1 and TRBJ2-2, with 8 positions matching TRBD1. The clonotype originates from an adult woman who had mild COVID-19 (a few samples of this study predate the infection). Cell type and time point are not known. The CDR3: CASSGQGWSGELFF. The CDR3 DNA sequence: TGCGCCAGCAGCGGACAGGGTTGGTCCGGGGAGCTGTTTTTT.